The 4 T cell receptor beta chains below all came from one sample that was sequenced in a study of blood T cell repertoires in COVID-19. The assay was immunoSEQ multiplex PCR, and TCRdb's table has in-frame clones only and misses some. The data show under 300,000 clones, roughly 89% seen once. The specimen was PBMCs or T cells enriched from blood (not recorded which). The origin of the receptors is a woman aged 40 to 50 who had recovered from COVID-19.

The chain uses TRBV4-2 and TRBJ2-5; 13 bases align to TRBD2. Trimming at V came to 2 bases and at J to 3 bases, leaving 12 bases not matched to a gene. Germline CDR1 and CDR2: LGHNA and YNFKEQ. This CDR3 region has 19 residues. The CDR3 reads CASSQPFPGLAGLEETQYF. The CDR3 DNA follows: TGTGCCAGCAGCCAACCATTCCCGGGACTAGCGGGGTTGGAAGAGACCCAGTACTTC.

This rearrangement joins TRBV7-2 to TRBJ1-2, with TRBD1 matching 8 bases. Trimming cost V 5 bases and J 9 bases; bases outside gene matches: 8. From germline, CDR1 is SGHTA and CDR2 FQGNSA. The CDR3 totals 13 residues. DNA of the CDR3: TGTGCCAGCAGCCCCGACAGGGGCCCGAGCTACACCTTC. Translation gives CASSPDRGPSYTF.

This sequence joins TRBV20-1 and TRBJ2-1, with TRBD2 matching over 10 bases. Germline assignment: CDR1 DFQATT and CDR2 SNEGSKA (reference sequence). The junction had 7 bases not matched to a gene; V was cut back by 3 bases and J by 8 bases. The CDR3 extends over 14 amino acids. The CDR3 nucleotides are TGCAGTGCTAGTGGTCTAGCGGGAGCATATGAGCAGTTCTTC. It encodes CSASGLAGAYEQFF.

This chain links TRBV11-2 with TRBJ1-2; possible D gene TRBD1, 5 bases. V was trimmed by 5 bases and J by 7 bases, leaving 23 bases between them. Germline-derived CDR1 and CDR2 are SGHAT and FQNNGV. This CDR3 is 16 amino acids long. This chain's CDR3 is CASSAELAPGGSGYTF. CDR3 nucleotides: TGTGCCAGCAGCGCAGAACTGGCCCCGGGGGGTAGTGGCTACACCTTC. Based on the CDR3 plus reference TRBV11-2 and TRBJ1-2, the full variable domain is EAGVAQSPRYKIIEKRQSVAFWCNPISGHATLYWYQQILGQGPKLLIQFQNNGVVDDSQLPKDRFSAERLKGVDSTLKIQPAKLEDSAVYLCASSAELAPGGSGYTFGSGTRLTVV.